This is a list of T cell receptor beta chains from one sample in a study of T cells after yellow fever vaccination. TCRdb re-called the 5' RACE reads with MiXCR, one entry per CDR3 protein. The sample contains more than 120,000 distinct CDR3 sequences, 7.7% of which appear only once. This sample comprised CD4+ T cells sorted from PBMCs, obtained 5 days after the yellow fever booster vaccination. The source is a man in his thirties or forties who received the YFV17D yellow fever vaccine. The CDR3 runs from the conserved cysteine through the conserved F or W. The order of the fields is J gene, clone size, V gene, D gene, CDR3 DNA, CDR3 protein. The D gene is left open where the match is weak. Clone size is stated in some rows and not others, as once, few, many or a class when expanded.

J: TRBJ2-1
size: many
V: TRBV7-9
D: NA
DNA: TGTGCCAGCAGCCCCGAAGGCAGGGTGGGTTACAATGAGCAGTTCTTC
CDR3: CASSPEGRVGYNEQFF

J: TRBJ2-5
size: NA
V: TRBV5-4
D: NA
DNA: TGTGCCAGCAGCTCGACAGGGAGGGGAGCCGAGACCCAGTACTTC
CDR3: CASSSTGRGAETQYF

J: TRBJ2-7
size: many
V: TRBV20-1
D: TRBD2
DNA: TGCAGTGCTAGAAAACTAGCGGGAGTCCACGAGCAGTACTTC
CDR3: CSARKLAGVHEQYF

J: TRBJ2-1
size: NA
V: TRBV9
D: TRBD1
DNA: TGTGCCAGCAGCGTAGACTCCCTCCGGGGACAGGGCATCAATGAGCAGTTCTTC
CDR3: CASSVDSLRGQGINEQFF

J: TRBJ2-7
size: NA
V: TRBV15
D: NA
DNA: TGTGCCACCAGCAGACCCCGGGACGGCTACAAGCAGTACTTC
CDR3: CATSRPRDGYKQYF

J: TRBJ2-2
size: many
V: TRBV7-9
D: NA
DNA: TGTGCCAGCAGCTTATCGCCTTCCGACACCGGGGAGCTGTTTTTT
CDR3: CASSLSPSDTGELFF

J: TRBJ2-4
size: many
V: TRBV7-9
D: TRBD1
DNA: TGTGCCAGCAGCTTGCTTATCGGACAGGGCGGATGGAACATTCAGTACTTC
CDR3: CASSLLIGQGGWNIQYF

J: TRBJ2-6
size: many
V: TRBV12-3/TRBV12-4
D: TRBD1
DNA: TGTGCCAGCAACGGGCTGGGACAGCGAAGCTCTGGGGCCAACGTCCTGACTTTC
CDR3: CASNGLGQRSSGANVLTF

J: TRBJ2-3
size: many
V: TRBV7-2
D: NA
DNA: TGTGCCAGCAGCTTAGAGGGTCGGGATACGCAGTATTTT
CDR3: CASSLEGRDTQYF

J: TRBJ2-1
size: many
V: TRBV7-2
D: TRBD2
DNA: TGTGCCAGCAGCTCGGGACTAGCGGGAGGAGTCAATGAGCAGTTCTTC
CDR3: CASSSGLAGGVNEQFF

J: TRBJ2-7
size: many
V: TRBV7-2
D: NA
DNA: TGTGCCAGCAGCTTAGCGTGGGACCTAGGGTCCTACGAGCAGTACTTC
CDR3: CASSLAWDLGSYEQYF

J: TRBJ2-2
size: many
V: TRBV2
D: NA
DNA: TGTGCCAGCAATCGGCTGACGAACACCGGGGAGCTGTTTTTT
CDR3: CASNRLTNTGELFF

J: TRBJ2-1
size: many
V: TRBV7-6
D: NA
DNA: TGTGCCAGCAGTTTGCGACAGAAAGTATACAATGAGCAGTTCTTC
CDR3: CASSLRQKVYNEQFF

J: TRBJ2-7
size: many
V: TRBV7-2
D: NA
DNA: TGTGCCAGCAGCTTAGACCCGGCTAGCTGGGCCTACGAGCAGTACTTC
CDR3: CASSLDPASWAYEQYF

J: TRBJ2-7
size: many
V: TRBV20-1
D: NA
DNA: TGCAGTGCGATGCAGGACTACGAGCAGTACTTC
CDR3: CSAMQDYEQYF

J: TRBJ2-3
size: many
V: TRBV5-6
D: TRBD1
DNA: TGTGCCAGCAGCTTGGGGGACAGGGGTGTTACAGATACGCAGTATTTT
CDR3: CASSLGDRGVTDTQYF

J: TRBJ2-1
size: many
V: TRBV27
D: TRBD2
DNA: TGTGCCAGCAGTCTAAGACTAGCGGGGATGAATGAGCAGTTCTTC
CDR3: CASSLRLAGMNEQFF

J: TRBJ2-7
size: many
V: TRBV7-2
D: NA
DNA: TGTGCCAGCAGCTTCAGGCCGACTTCCTACGAGCAGTACTTC
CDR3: CASSFRPTSYEQYF

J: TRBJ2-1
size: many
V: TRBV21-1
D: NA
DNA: TGTGCCAGCAGCAGCCGAGGAAGGAAGGAGTTCTTC
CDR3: CASSSRGRKEFF

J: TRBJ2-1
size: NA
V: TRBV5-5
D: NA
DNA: TGTGCCAGCAGCCCAAGCGGAGTCTACAATGAGCAGTTCTTC
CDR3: CASSPSGVYNEQFF

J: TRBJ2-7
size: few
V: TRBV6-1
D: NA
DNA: TGTGCCAGCACCCAGGAGGGGAGCTCCTACGAGCAGTACTTC
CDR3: CASTQEGSSYEQYF

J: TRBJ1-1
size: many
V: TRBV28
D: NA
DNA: TGTGCCAGCAGCACAGTAAGCTCTGAAGCTTTCTTT
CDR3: CASSTVSSEAFF

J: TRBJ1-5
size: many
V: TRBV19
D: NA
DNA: TGTGCCAGTAGTGCGTACAGGTCCAATCAGCCCCAGCATTTT
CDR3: CASSAYRSNQPQHF

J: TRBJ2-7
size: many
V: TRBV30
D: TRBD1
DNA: TGTGCCTGGGGACAGGGGTTCCGTAGGGAGCAGTACTTC
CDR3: CAWGQGFRREQYF

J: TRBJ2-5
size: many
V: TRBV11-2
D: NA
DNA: TGTGCCAGCAGCTTTCGGGCAGTACAAGAGACCCAGTACTTC
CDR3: CASSFRAVQETQYF

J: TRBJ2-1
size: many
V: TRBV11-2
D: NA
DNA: TGTGCCAGCAGCCGAAGCACCGTAAGTAATGAGCAGTTCTTC
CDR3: CASSRSTVSNEQFF

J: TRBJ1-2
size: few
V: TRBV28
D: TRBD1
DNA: TGTGCCAGCAGTCCACCAGGGACAGCTGGGGGCTTAGGCTACACCTTC
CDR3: CASSPPGTAGGLGYTF

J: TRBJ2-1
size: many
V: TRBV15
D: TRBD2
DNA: TGTGCCACCAGCAGAGTGGCTAGCGGCTACAATGAGCAGTTCTTC
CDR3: CATSRVASGYNEQFF

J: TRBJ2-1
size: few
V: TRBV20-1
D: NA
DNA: TGCAGTGCTAGCCGATCCGACCGATATAACAATGAGCAGTTCTTC
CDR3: CSASRSDRYNNEQFF

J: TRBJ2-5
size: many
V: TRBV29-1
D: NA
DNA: TGCAGCTCCTCTCAGCGGCTAGAGACCCAGTACTTC
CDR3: CSSSQRLETQYF

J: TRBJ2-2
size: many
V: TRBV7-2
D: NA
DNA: TGTGCCAGCAGACCGGTAGTCACCGGGGAGCTGTTTTTT
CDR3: CASRPVVTGELFF

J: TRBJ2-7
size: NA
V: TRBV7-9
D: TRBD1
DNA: TGTGCCAGCAGGGACAGGACAGGGAACGAGCAGTACTTC
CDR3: CASRDRTGNEQYF

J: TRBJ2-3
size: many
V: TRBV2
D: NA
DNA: TGTGCCAGCAGTGAGGGGACCTTTGGGGCAATTGATACGCAGTATTTT
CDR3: CASSEGTFGAIDTQYF

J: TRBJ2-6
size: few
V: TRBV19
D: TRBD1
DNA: TGTGCCAGTATCTCAGGGGGATTGGGAACTGGGGCCAACGTCCTGACTTTC
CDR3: CASISGGLGTGANVLTF

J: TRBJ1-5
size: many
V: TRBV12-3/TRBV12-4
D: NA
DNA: TGTGCCAGCAGTTTGGCCTTCGGAGGCCAGCCCCAGCATTTT
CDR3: CASSLAFGGQPQHF

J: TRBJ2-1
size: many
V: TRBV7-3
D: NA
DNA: TGTGCCAGCAGCTTAATTGGGTACAATGAGCAGTTCTTC
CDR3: CASSLIGYNEQFF

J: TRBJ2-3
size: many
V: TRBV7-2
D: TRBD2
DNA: TGTGCCAGCAGCCTAGGGGCTAGCGGGAGATCAGATACGCAGTATTTT
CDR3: CASSLGASGRSDTQYF

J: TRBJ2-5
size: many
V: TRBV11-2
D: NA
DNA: TGTGCCAGCAGCTTAGATGGCAGGGGCCTCGGCCTGACCCAGTACTTC
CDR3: CASSLDGRGLGLTQYF

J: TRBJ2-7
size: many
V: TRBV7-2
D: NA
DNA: TGTGCCAGCAGCCGATCGGGGGCCTACGAGCAGTACTTC
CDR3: CASSRSGAYEQYF

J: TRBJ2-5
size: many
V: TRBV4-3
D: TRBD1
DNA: TGCGCCAGCAGCCAAACTGGGGACAGGGCCGGAGAGACCCAGTACTTC
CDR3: CASSQTGDRAGETQYF

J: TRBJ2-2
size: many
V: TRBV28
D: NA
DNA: TGTGCCAGCAGTGTCGGGGGAGTCGGCACCGGGGAGCTGTTTTTT
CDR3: CASSVGGVGTGELFF

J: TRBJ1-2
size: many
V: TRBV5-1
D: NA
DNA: TGCGCCAGCAGCATGACAGGTCAACCTGACTATGGCTACACCTTC
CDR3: CASSMTGQPDYGYTF

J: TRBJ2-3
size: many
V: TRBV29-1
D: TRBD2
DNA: TGCAGCGTTCCTTTCGAGGGACTACCTAAAGTTTTCACAGATACGCAGTATTTT
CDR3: CSVPFEGLPKVFTDTQYF

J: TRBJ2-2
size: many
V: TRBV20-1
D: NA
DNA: TGCAGTGCTAGAGGCACCGGGGAGCTGTTTTTT
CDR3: CSARGTGELFF

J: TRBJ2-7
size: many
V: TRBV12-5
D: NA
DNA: TGTGCTAGTGGTTTGAAGACCTACGAGCAGTACTTC
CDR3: CASGLKTYEQYF